Below, 18 T cell receptor beta chains from the same sample are listed, as sequenced in a study of shared clonotypes between healthy human individuals. Measured with immunoSEQ multiplex PCR; TCRdb has only the in-frame clones, and not every one. The sample consists of around 1,100,000 clones, roughly 80% of them appearing once. The source material was memory CD4+ T cells from PBMCs. Sample subset: CD45RA-negative fraction. Receptors were obtained from a man aged 18 to 35 in good health. Some clones in this sample may be carry-over from other donors' samples.

The V and J genes are TRBV5-1 and TRBJ2-1; perhaps TRBD2 as D (5 bases). Trimming pared 0 bases from V and 7 bases from J, leaving 17 bases between. CDR1 SGHRS and CDR2 YFSETQ come from the germline V gene. CDR3 size: 16 residues. CDR3 amino acids: CASSLGVAGLGNEQFF. The CDR3 DNA is TGCGCCAGCAGCTTGGGGGTGGCGGGCCTTGGAAATGAGCAGTTCTTC.

CDR3 loop: CASSRPNQPQHF. CDR3 sequence (DNA): TGTGCCAGCAGCCGACCAAATCAGCCCCAGCATTTT. The gene calls are TRBV7-9 and TRBJ1-5; D remains ambiguous. CDR3 length: 12 amino acids. CDR1 is SEHNR and CDR2 is FQNEAQ in the germline V gene (reference sequence). V dropped 5 bases and J dropped 4 bases, with 6 bases sitting between them.

The chain recombines TRBV6-1 with TRBJ2-7, with a tentative D call TRBD1 (5 bases). The CDR3 length is 18 residues. Germline CDR1 and CDR2: MNHNS and SASEGT. The ends were cut back, 2 bases at V and 3 bases at J, with 23 bases in the middle. The DNA of the CDR3 is TGTGCCAGCAGTGAACTTGGGTCAGGGCCCTACGCCCGCTACGAGCAGTACTTC. Amino acid sequence: CASSELGSGPYARYEQYF.

In regard to this clone: A far larger clone is off by one base, so a read error is likely. The sample contains more than one DNA sequence encoding this CDR3. The chain links TRBV25-1 to TRBJ2-5; D not resolved. The germline V gene has CDR1 MGHDK and CDR2 SYGVNS. This CDR3 has 11 residues. Deletions cut 4 bases from V and 1 base from J, with 1 base between. CDR3 loop: CASSAQETQYF. The CDR3 bases are TGTGCCAGCAGTGCCCAAGAGACCCAGTACTTC.

The chain links TRBV7-3 to TRBJ2-3; D is uncertain. The CDR3 runs to 14 residues. The V gene's germline CDR1 is SGHTA and CDR2 FQGTGA. V lost 5 bases and J lost 7, with 16 bases in between. CDR3 loop: CASSPTGREYTQYF. CDR3 DNA: TGTGCCAGCAGCCCCACCGGCCGCGAGTATACGCAGTATTTT.

This clone was recorded only once. The chain is built from TRBV4-2 and TRBJ2-2, with D unclear. Trimming took off 4 bases at V and 5 bases at J, with 14 bases between the two ends. The CDR3 length is 15 residues. Germline CDR1 and CDR2: LGHNA and YNFKEQ. CDR3 in amino acids: CASSPGGLRTGELFF. CDR3 DNA: TGTGCCAGCAGCCCAGGTGGGCTTCGGACCGGGGAGCTGTTTTTT.

The CDR3 DNA is TGTGCCAGCAGTGATTCGGGTCTAGGGTTCCCGTTCCATGAGCAGTTCTTC. Amino acids: CASSDSGLGFPFHEQFF. This chain joins TRBV2 and TRBJ2-1; no firm D call. Germline V CDR1 and CDR2: SNHLY, FYNNEI. V was clipped by 3 bases and J by 8 bases, with 23 bases between them. The CDR3 totals 17 residues.

The rearrangement uses TRBV5-1 and TRBJ2-1; D is uncertain. The germline V gene has CDR1 SGHRS and CDR2 YFSETQ. With 4 bases removed from V and 0 bases from J, the gap between germline ends came to 11 bases. This CDR3 region has 15 residues. The CDR3 DNA is TGCGCCAGCAGCGTGGTCGTAAACTCCTACAATGAGCAGTTCTTC. Translating it yields CASSVVVNSYNEQFF.

The chain has TRBV29-1 and TRBJ2-1; no clear D. The germline V gene encodes CDR1 SQVTM and CDR2 ANQGSEA. V gave up 4 bases and J gave up 0 bases, with 10 bases separating them. CDR3 length: 14 residues. Here the CDR3 reads CSVATLSSYNEQFF. The CDR3 DNA sequence: TGCAGCGTTGCCACACTGAGCTCCTACAATGAGCAGTTCTTC.

The rearrangement links TRBV28 to TRBJ1-3, with TRBD1 as a possible D gene (6 bases). Germline V CDR1 and CDR2: MDHEN, SYDVKM. Trimming stripped 7 bases from V and 0 bases from J, with 10 bases between. There are 14 residues in the CDR3. DNA of the CDR3: TGTGCCAGCACCGACAGGAACTCTGGAAACACCATATATTTT. Translation gives CASTDRNSGNTIYF.

The V and J genes are TRBV28 and TRBJ1-4; no clear D gene. Germline V gene data show CDR1 as MDHEN and CDR2 as SYDVKM. The V end lost 1 base, the J end lost 9 bases, and 12 bases lay between the germline ends. The CDR3 sequence is 14 residues long. CDR3 in DNA: TGTGCCAGCAGTTTATATACGACAACTAAAAAACTGTTTTTT. The encoded protein is CASSLYTTTKKLFF. Together with reference TRBV28 and TRBJ1-4, the CDR3 gives the full variable domain: DVKVTQSSRYLVKRTGEKVFLECVQDMDHENMFWYRQDPGLGLRLIYFSYDVKMKEKGDIPEGYSVSREKKERFSLILESASTNQTSMYLCASSLYTTTKKLFFGSGTQLSVL.

The CDR3 reads CASSLAEGYEQYF. CDR3 DNA: TGTGCCAGCAGCTTAGCGGAGGGGTACGAGCAGTACTTC. The chain links TRBV7-8 to TRBJ2-7; TRBD2 is a possible D gene (6 bases). This CDR3 comprises 13 residues. Germline CDR1 is SGHVS and CDR2 is FQNEAQ. V gave up 0 bases and J gave up 4 bases, with 7 bases separating them.

CDR3 bases: TGTGCCAGCAGCTCCCAGGGTGAGGGGGATACGCAGTATTTT. It is translated as CASSSQGEGDTQYF. V and J are TRBV5-4 and TRBJ2-3, with D possibly being TRBD1 or TRBD2 (5 bases each). The CDR3 sequence is 14 residues long. Germline V lookup: CDR1 SGHNT, CDR2 YYREEE (reference sequence). Trimming pared 3 bases from V and 6 bases from J, leaving 14 bases between.

This chain joins TRBV6-4 and TRBJ1-5; D not certain. Trimming stripped 2 bases from V and 7 bases from J, with 9 bases between. The CDR3 has 13 amino acids. Germline CDR1 and CDR2: MRHNA and SNTAGT. Written as DNA, the CDR3 is TGTGCCAGCAGTGACGTTATAGGGCAGCCCCAGCATTTT. It codes for CASSDVIGQPQHF.

The CDR3 DNA sequence: TGTGCCAGTATGAGTGGGCCTGGAAACACCATATATTTT. It translates to CASMSGPGNTIYF. J is TRBJ1-3 and V is TRBV19; no firm D call. Trimming cost V 7 bases and J 2 bases, with 9 bases left between them. There are 13 residues in the CDR3. From germline, CDR1 is LNHDA and CDR2 SQIVND (reference sequence).

This chain connects TRBV11-2 to TRBJ2-1; 14 bases align to TRBD2. This CDR3 has 18 amino acids. V lost 3 bases to trimming and J lost 0 bases; unmatched junction nucleotides: 4. CDR1 is SGHAT and CDR2 is FQNNGV in the germline V gene. The CDR3 nucleotides read TGTGCCAGCAGCTTGTTAGGGACTAGCGGGAGCTCCTACAATGAGCAGTTCTTC. The encoded protein is CASSLLGTSGSSYNEQFF.

This clone was counted a few times. The J gene is TRBJ2-7, the V gene TRBV10-3; weak D call: TRBD2 (6 bases). V was shortened by 0 bases and J by 3 bases, with 9 bases between the two germline ends. This CDR3 contains 14 residues. Germline V CDR1 and CDR2: ENHRY, SYGVKD. The DNA of the CDR3 is TGTGCCATCAGTGAGTCGGGGGGAGACTACGAGCAGTACTTC. Amino acids: CAISESGGDYEQYF.

The rearrangement joins TRBV5-8 to TRBJ1-5; D unresolved. The CDR3 is made up of 14 amino acids. Between the trimmed V and J ends, which lost 4 bases and 4 bases, there was a span of 12 bases. Germline assignment: CDR1 SGHTS and CDR2 YDEGEE. The CDR3 spells CASSAGRWNQPQHF. CDR3 coding DNA: TGTGCCAGCAGCGCCGGACGGTGGAATCAGCCCCAGCATTTT.